Listed here are 21 T cell receptor beta chains from one sample, sequenced in a study of cytomegalovirus exposure and HLA in healthy donors. Primers included in the PCR were 60 Vbeta and 13 Jbeta primers. Method: immunoSEQ multiplex PCR; TCRdb's copy keeps in-frame clones and lacks some. The table lists roughly 66,000 clones, 70% to 80% of them singletons. The sample consisted of PBMCs. All receptors come from a man aged 50 to 60 in good health and CMV-seronegative.

This clone was recorded once. The CDR3 spells CASSSSGQGTGELFF. In DNA form, the CDR3 reads TGTGCCAGCAGCTCATCGGGACAGGGTACCGGGGAGCTGTTTTTT. The chain recombines TRBV11-3 with TRBJ2-2, with TRBD1 matching over 9 bases. Germline V gives CDR1 SGHNT, CDR2 YENEEA. The V segment lost 4 bases and the J segment 5 bases; nucleotides outside the gene matches: 5. CDR3 length: 15 amino acids.

The V call is TRBV2, the J call TRBJ1-2; TRBD1 is a possible D gene (6 bases). CDR3 size: 14 residues. The V end lost 6 bases, the J end lost 3 bases, and 14 bases lay between the germline ends. The germline CDR1 and CDR2 sequences are SNHLY and FYNNEI. This chain's CDR3 is CASSTGTRDYGYTF. The CDR3, as DNA: TGTGCCAGCAGCACCGGGACAAGGGACTATGGCTACACCTTC.

The chain recombines TRBV6-6 with TRBJ1-4, with a tentative D call TRBD1 (5 bases). The CDR3 covers 15 residues. The V gene lost 2 bases and the J gene lost 0 bases, with 7 bases spanning the gap. From germline, CDR1 is MNHNY and CDR2 SVGAGI (reference sequence). DNA of the CDR3: TGTGCCAGCAGTTACGGGGGGGCAACTAATGAAAAACTGTTTTTT. Protein product: CASSYGGATNEKLFF.

This clone was found many times. This sequence joins TRBV7-9 and TRBJ1-1; D gene ambiguous. The CDR3 has 14 residues. V shed 5 bases and J shed 5 bases, with 15 bases lying between them. CDR1 is SEHNR, CDR2 FQNEAQ, per germline (reference sequence). As DNA, the CDR3 is TGTGCCAGCAGCCGCGGGTGGGGATTTACTGAAGCTTTCTTT. This codes for CASSRGWGFTEAFF.

J is TRBJ2-7 and V is TRBV4-3; D is perhaps TRBD2 (6 bases). The CDR3 loop spans 15 amino acids. Trimming left V 3 bases short and J 2 bases short, with 14 bases between. Germline CDR1 and CDR2: LGHNA and YSLEER. Here the CDR3 reads CASSQFGTGTYEQYF. The CDR3 region has the DNA TGCGCCAGCAGCCAGTTTGGGACTGGAACCTACGAGCAGTACTTC.

CDR3 loop: CASSLGQGAIYGYTF. CDR3 in DNA: TGTGCCAGCAGCTTAGGACAGGGGGCGATCTATGGCTACACCTTC. The rearrangement uses TRBV7-9 and TRBJ1-2, with 10 bases that match TRBD1. This CDR3 region has 15 residues. The ends lost 1 base at V and 4 bases at J; junction bases unmatched: 3. Germline V lookup: CDR1 SEHNR, CDR2 FQNEAQ (reference sequence).

The chain combines TRBV28 with TRBJ1-1, with D possibly TRBD1 on 5 matching bases. V shed 7 bases and J shed 6 bases, with 21 bases lying between them. Germline V lookup: CDR1 MDHEN, CDR2 SYDVKM. This CDR3 has 15 amino acids. CDR3 amino acids: CASITAAGKAAEAFF. The CDR3 DNA follows: TGTGCCAGCATTACCGCGGCAGGGAAGGCGGCTGAAGCTTTCTTT.

The rearrangement joins TRBV7-3 to TRBJ2-3, with TRBD1 matching over 11 bases. Germline assignment: CDR1 SGHTA and CDR2 FQGTGA. The CDR3 has 15 residues. Trimming removed 0 bases from V and 7 bases from J; junction bases left unmatched: 3. As DNA, the CDR3 is TGTGCCAGCAGCTTAACGGGACAGGGGGTACATACGCAGTATTTT. It codes for CASSLTGQGVHTQYF.

This chain joins TRBV27 and TRBJ2-1; D remains unclear. V lost 2 bases to trimming and J lost 6 bases, with 11 bases between them. Germline values: CDR1 MNHEY, CDR2 SMNVEV (reference sequence). This CDR3 contains 14 residues. As DNA, the CDR3 is TGTGCCAGCAGTTTACTGGAGACTGGCAATGAGCAGTTCTTC. It translates to CASSLLETGNEQFF.

The V call is TRBV18, the J call TRBJ1-5, with no clear D. Germline loops: CDR1 KGHSH, CDR2 LQKENI. CDR3 length: 14 amino acids. V gave up 6 bases and J gave up 0 bases, with 9 bases separating them. CDR3 sequence reads: CASSARDSNQPQHF. DNA of the CDR3: TGTGCCAGCTCTGCCCGGGATAGCAATCAGCCCCAGCATTTT.

This clone appeared a few times. This chain connects TRBV7-9 to TRBJ1-1; weak D call: TRBD1 (5 bases). Germline values: CDR1 SEHNR, CDR2 FQNEAQ (reference sequence). CDR3 length: 13 amino acids. The germline V and J ends were trimmed by 4 bases and 7 bases, with 13 bases remaining between them. The CDR3 protein is CASSSGYQGEAFF. DNA of the CDR3: TGTGCCAGCAGCTCAGGGTATCAGGGTGAAGCTTTCTTT.

This clone has only a few counts. This chain uses TRBV9 with TRBJ2-5; D possibly corresponds to TRBD1 (6 bases). Per germline, CDR1 SGDLS and CDR2 YYNGEE. V lost 4 bases to trimming and J lost 3 bases, with 22 bases between them. The CDR3 sequence is 17 residues long. CDR3 region: CASSRRSGEGKEETQYF. The CDR3 bases are TGTGCCAGCAGCAGACGCTCAGGGGAAGGTAAAGAAGAGACCCAGTACTTC.

The V call is TRBV4-1, the J call TRBJ1-2, with 10 positions matching TRBD1. Germline lookup yields CDR1 MGHRA and CDR2 YSYEKL. The V and J ends lost 3 bases and 7 bases, in that order; junction bases with no gene match: 11. The CDR3 has 16 residues. The CDR3 nucleotides are TGCGCCAGCAGCCAGACAGAGACAGGGGGCGAGGGTGGCTACACCTTC. As protein: CASSQTETGGEGGYTF.

The V and J genes are TRBV5-6 and TRBJ2-3; 7 positions agree with TRBD2. CDR1 and CDR2 from the germline V gene are SGHDT and YYEEEE. V shed 0 bases and J 0 bases; nucleotides not matched to a gene: 7. The CDR3 has 17 amino acids. The DNA for the CDR3 is TGTGCCAGCAGCTTGGACCTAGGCGGGGGAAGCACAGATACGCAGTATTTT. It yields the protein CASSLDLGGGSTDTQYF.

The V gene is TRBV7-2, the J gene TRBJ2-1; 9 nucleotides line up with TRBD2. The germline V gene encodes CDR1 SGHTA and CDR2 FQGNSA. V was clipped by 6 bases and J by 14 bases; unmatched bases: 17. The CDR3 runs to 15 residues. The CDR3 loop is CASRSPSGRFSPEFF. CDR3 in DNA: TGTGCCAGCAGATCCCCAAGCGGGAGGTTCTCTCCGGAGTTCTTC.

The V call is TRBV2, the J call TRBJ1-5; D remains unclear. Germline V lookup: CDR1 SNHLY, CDR2 FYNNEI. The CDR3 extends over 15 amino acids. The V gene lost 1 base and the J gene lost 1 base, with 8 bases spanning the gap. Here the CDR3 reads CASSEGVTSNQPQHF. The CDR3 nucleotides are TGTGCCAGCAGTGAAGGGGTGACAAGCAATCAGCCCCAGCATTTT.

V and J are TRBV6-5 and TRBJ1-1; a weak D match, TRBD1 (5 bases). The CDR3 extends over 14 amino acids. Germline V CDR1 and CDR2: MNHEY, SVGAGI. Trimming shortened V by 2 bases and J by 0 bases, and 7 bases separated the two germline ends. CDR3 sequence reads: CASSYKGMNTEAFF. The CDR3 region has the DNA TGTGCCAGCAGTTACAAGGGGATGAACACTGAAGCTTTCTTT.

The chain joins TRBV30 to TRBJ1-5, with unresolved D. V was pared by 2 bases and J by 5 bases, with 13 bases between. This CDR3 has 14 residues. Germline V gene lookup returns CDR1 GTSNPN and CDR2 SVGIG (reference sequence). CDR3 DNA: TGTGCCTGGAGTACCAGACGGAGGGATCAGCCCCAGCATTTT. Encoded protein: CAWSTRRRDQPQHF.

This clone was recorded only once. The gene calls are TRBV28 and TRBJ1-5, with unresolved D. The V end was cut by 4 bases, the J end by 0 bases, with 13 bases between. The CDR3 is made up of 16 amino acids. Germline V gene data show CDR1 as MDHEN and CDR2 as SYDVKM. The CDR3 region is CASSSRRQASNQPQHF. CDR3 coding DNA: TGTGCCAGCAGTTCAAGGAGGCAGGCTAGCAATCAGCCCCAGCATTTT.

This chain joins TRBV15 and TRBJ1-4; TRBD1 matches 7 bases. Germline V lookup: CDR1 LNHNV, CDR2 YYDKDF (reference sequence). The CDR3 is 15 amino acids. The V and J ends lost 0 bases and 3 bases, in that order; junction bases with no gene match: 1. CDR3 coding DNA: TGTGCCACCAGCAGAGAGACAGGGCCTAATGAAAAACTGTTTTTT. Its protein is CATSRETGPNEKLFF.

As for this clone: The identical CDR3 is also encoded by other nucleotide sequences in the sample. V and J are TRBV11-2 and TRBJ1-4, with D unresolved. There are 13 residues in the CDR3. Germline lookup yields CDR1 SGHAT and CDR2 FQNNGV. V lost 3 bases and J lost 5, with 7 bases in between. This CDR3 reads CASSLTVNEKLFF. The DNA for the CDR3 is TGTGCCAGCAGCTTGACTGTCAATGAAAAACTGTTTTTT.